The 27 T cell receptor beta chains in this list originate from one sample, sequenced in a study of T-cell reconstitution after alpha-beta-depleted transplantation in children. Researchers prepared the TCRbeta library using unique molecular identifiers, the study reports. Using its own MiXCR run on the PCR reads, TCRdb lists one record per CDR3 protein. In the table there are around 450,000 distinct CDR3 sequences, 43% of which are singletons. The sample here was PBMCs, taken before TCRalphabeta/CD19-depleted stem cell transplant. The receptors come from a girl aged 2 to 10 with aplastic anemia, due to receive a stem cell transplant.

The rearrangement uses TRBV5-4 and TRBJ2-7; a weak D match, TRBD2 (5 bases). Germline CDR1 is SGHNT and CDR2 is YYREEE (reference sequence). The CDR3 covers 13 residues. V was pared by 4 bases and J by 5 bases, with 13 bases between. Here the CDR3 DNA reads TGTGCCAGCAGCGCAGGTGCGGGCCACGAGCAGTACTTC. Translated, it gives CASSAGAGHEQYF.

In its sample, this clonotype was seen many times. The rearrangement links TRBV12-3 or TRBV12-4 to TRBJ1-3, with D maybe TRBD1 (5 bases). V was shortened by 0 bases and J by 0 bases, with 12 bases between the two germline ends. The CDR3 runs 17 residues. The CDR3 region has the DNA TGTGCCAGCAGTTTAGCTGGGACCTTACTCTCTGGAAACACCATATATTTT. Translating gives CASSLAGTLLSGNTIYF.

DNA of the CDR3: TGTGCCAGCAGCTTGGGGTCTAGCGTATTGCAGTTCTTC. This gives the protein CASSLGSSVLQFF. The chain uses TRBV5-4 and TRBJ2-1; tentative D call: TRBD2 (6 bases). The CDR3 is 13 residues long. Per germline, CDR1 SGHNT and CDR2 YYREEE (reference sequence). V dropped 0 bases and J dropped 12 bases, with 13 bases sitting between them.

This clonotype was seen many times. This chain's CDR3 is CSASGRVSSYEQYF. The CDR3 DNA reads TGCAGTGCTAGTGGGCGGGTTAGCTCCTACGAGCAGTACTTC. This chain joins TRBV20-1 and TRBJ2-7; a possible D gene is TRBD2 (5 bases). Per the germline V gene, CDR1 is DFQATT and CDR2 is SNEGSKA (reference sequence). Trimming took off 3 bases at V and 0 bases at J, with 12 bases between the two ends. The CDR3 sequence is 14 residues long.

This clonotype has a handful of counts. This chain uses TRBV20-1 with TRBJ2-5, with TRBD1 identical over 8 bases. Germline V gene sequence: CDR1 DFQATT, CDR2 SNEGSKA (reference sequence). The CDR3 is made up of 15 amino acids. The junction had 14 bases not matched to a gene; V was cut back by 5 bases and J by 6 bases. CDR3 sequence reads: CSAPHTGQGKKTQYF. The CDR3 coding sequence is TGCAGTGCTCCCCACACCGGACAGGGTAAAAAGACCCAGTACTTC.

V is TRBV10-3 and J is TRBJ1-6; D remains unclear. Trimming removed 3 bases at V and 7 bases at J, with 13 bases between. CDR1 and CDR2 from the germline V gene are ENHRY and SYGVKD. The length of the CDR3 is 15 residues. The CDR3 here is CAISEEGVGNSPLHF. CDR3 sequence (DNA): TGTGCCATCAGTGAAGAGGGAGTAGGGAATTCACCCCTCCACTTT.

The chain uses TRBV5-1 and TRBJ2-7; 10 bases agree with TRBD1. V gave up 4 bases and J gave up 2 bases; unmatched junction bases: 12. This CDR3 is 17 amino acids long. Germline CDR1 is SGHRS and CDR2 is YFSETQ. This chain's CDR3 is CASSPNAGTGVPYEQYF. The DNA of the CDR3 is TGCGCCAGCAGCCCTAACGCCGGGACAGGGGTCCCCTACGAGCAGTACTTC.

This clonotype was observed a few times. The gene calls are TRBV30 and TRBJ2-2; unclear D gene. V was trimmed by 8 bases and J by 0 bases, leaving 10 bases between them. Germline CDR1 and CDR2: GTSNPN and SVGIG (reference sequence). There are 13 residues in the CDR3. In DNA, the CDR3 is TGTGCCCGTGCCCCGGCGAACACCGGGGAGCTGTTTTTT. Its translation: CARAPANTGELFF. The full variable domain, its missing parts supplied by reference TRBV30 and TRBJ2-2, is SQTIHQWPATLVQPVGSPLSLECTVEGTSNPNLYWYRQAAGRGLQLLFYSVGIGQISSEVPQNLSASRPQDRQFILSSKKLLLSDSGFYLCARAPANTGELFFGEGSRLTVL.

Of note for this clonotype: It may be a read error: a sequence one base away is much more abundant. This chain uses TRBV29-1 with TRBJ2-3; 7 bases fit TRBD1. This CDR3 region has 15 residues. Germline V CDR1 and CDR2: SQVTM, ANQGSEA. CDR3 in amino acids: CSVETTGILTETQYF. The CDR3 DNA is TGCAGCGTTGAGACGACAGGGATCCTCACAGAGACGCAGTATTTT.

The CDR3 loop reads CASSFALIGTGETTEAFF. CDR3 DNA: TGTGCCAGCAGTTTCGCTCTTATTGGGACAGGGGAAACCACTGAAGCTTTCTTT. The chain recombines TRBV27 with TRBJ1-1; 10 nucleotides align to TRBD1. Germline values: CDR1 MNHEY, CDR2 SMNVEV (reference sequence). The CDR3 covers 18 residues. The trim removed 3 bases at V and 4 bases at J, leaving 14 bases unmatched.

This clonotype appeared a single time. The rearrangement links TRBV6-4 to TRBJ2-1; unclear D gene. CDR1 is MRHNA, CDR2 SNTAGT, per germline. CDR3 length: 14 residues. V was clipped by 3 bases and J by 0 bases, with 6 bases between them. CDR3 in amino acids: CASSEESSYNEQFF. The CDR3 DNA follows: TGTGCCAGCAGTGAGGAGAGCTCCTACAATGAGCAGTTCTTC.

CDR3: CASPRESGDTQYF. CDR3 nucleotide sequence: TGTGCCAGCCCCCGGGAATCTGGGGATACGCAGTATTTT. This chain connects TRBV7-9 to TRBJ2-3, with D possibly being TRBD2 (5 bases). The V and J ends lost 8 bases and 6 bases respectively, with 15 bases between them. This CDR3 is built from 13 residues. Looked up from germline, CDR1 is SEHNR and CDR2 is FQNEAQ (reference sequence).

CDR3 residues: CSGAASDTQYF. CDR3 DNA: TGCAGTGGGGCAGCTTCAGATACGCAGTATTTT. The genes are TRBV20-1 and TRBJ2-3; D remains ambiguous. V was pared by 7 bases and J by 4 bases, with 9 bases between. The CDR3 runs to 11 residues. The germline V gene encodes CDR1 DFQATT and CDR2 SNEGSKA (reference sequence).

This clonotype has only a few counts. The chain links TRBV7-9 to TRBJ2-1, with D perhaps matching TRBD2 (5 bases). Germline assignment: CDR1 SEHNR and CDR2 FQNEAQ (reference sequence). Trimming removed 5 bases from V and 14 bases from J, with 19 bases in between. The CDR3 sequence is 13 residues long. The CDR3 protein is CASSPADYFAEFF. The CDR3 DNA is TGTGCCAGCAGCCCTGCCGACTACTTCGCGGAGTTCTTC. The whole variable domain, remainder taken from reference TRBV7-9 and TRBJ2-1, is DTGVSQNPRHKITKRGQNVTFRCDPISEHNRLYWYRQTLGQGPEFLTYFQNEAQLEKSRLLSDRFSAERPKGSFSTLEIQRTEQGDSAMYLCASSPADYFAEFFGPGTRLTVL.

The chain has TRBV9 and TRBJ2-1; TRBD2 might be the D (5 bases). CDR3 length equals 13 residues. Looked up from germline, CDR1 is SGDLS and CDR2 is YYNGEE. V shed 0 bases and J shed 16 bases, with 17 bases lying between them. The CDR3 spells CASSVDLGESEFF. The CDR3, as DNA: TGTGCCAGCAGCGTAGACTTGGGAGAGAGCGAATTCTTC.

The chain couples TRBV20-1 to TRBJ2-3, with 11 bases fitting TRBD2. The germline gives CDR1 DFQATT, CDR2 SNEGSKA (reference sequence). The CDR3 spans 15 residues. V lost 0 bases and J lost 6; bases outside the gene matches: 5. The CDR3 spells CSARDWGLAVDTQYF. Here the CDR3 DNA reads TGCAGTGCTAGAGATTGGGGACTAGCGGTGGATACGCAGTATTTT.

The CDR3 sequence: CASSYRGRRSTQYF. CDR3 coding DNA: TGTGCCAGCAGCTATCGCGGCCGGAGGAGTACGCAGTATTTT. The genes are TRBV7-8 and TRBJ2-3; D is perhaps TRBD2 (5 bases). Germline V CDR1 and CDR2: SGHVS, FQNEAQ. This CDR3 region has 14 residues. V was cut by 4 bases and J by 8 bases, with 16 bases left in between.

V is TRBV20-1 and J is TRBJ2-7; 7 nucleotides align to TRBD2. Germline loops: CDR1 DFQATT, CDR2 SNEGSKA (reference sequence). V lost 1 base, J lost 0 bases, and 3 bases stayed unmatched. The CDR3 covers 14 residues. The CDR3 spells CSARAGGSSYEQYF. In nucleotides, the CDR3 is TGCAGTGCTAGAGCGGGCGGGAGCTCCTACGAGCAGTACTTC.

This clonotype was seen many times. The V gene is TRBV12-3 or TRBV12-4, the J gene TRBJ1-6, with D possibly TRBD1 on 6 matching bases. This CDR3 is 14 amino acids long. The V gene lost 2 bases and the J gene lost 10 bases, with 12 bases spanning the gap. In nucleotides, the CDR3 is TGTGCCAGCAGTTTACGACAGGCTGGATCACCCCTCCACTTT. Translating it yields CASSLRQAGSPLHF.

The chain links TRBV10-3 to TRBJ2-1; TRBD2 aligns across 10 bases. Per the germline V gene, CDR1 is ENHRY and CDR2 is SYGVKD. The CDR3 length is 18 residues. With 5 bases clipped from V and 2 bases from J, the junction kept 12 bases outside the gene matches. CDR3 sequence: CAISTSGDPLVAYNEQFF. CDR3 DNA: TGTGCCATCAGTACTAGCGGGGACCCTCTAGTCGCCTACAATGAGCAGTTCTTC.

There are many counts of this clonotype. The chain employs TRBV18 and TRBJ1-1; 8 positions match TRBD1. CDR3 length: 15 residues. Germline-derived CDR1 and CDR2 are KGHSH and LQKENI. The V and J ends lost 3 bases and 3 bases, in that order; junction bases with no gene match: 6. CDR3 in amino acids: CASSPGLDRDTEAFF. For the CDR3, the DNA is TGTGCCAGCTCACCGGGTTTGGACAGGGACACTGAAGCTTTCTTT.

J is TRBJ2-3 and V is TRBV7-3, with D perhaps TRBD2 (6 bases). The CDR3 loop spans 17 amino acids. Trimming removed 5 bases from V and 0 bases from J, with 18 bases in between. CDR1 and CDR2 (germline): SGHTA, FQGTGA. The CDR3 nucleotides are TGTGCCAGCAGCGCCCAAGGGAGGCGGGGAAGCACAGATACGCAGTATTTT. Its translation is CASSAQGRRGSTDTQYF.

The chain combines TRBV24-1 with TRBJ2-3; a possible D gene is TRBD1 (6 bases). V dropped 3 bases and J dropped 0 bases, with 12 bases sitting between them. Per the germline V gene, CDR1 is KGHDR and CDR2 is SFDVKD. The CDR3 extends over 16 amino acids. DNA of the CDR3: TGTGCCACCAGTGATCGACAGGAAACTAGCACAGATACGCAGTATTTT. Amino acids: CATSDRQETSTDTQYF.

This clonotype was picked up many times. The DNA for the CDR3 is TGTGCCAGCAGCTTTTCAGGGGGCTATGGCTACACCTTC. It yields the protein CASSFSGGYGYTF. The rearrangement links TRBV7-2 to TRBJ1-2; 7 bases fit TRBD1. J lost 4 bases, V lost 3 bases, and 2 bases had no gene match. The CDR3 extends over 13 amino acids. Germline assignment: CDR1 SGHTA and CDR2 FQGNSA. Full variable domain (rest looked up from reference TRBV7-2 and TRBJ1-2): GAGVSQSPSNKVTEKGKDVELRCDPISGHTALYWYRQSLGQGLEFLIYFQGNSAPDKSGLPSDRFSAERTGGSVSTLTIQRTQQEDSAVYLCASSFSGGYGYTFGSGTRLTVV.

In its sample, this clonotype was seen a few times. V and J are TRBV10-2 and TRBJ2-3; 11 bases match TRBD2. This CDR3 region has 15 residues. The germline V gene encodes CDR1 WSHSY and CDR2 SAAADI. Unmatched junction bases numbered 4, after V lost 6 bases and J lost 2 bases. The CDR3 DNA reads TGCGCCAGCAGAGGGACTAGCGGCCCCACAGATACGCAGTATTTT. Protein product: CASRGTSGPTDTQYF.

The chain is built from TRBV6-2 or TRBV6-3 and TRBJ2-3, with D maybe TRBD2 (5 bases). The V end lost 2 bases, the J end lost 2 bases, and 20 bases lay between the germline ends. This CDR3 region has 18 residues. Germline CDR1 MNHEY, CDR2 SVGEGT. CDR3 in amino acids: CASSYPTGAASVTDTQYF. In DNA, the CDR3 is TGTGCCAGCAGTTACCCTACCGGAGCGGCTTCGGTCACAGATACGCAGTATTTT.

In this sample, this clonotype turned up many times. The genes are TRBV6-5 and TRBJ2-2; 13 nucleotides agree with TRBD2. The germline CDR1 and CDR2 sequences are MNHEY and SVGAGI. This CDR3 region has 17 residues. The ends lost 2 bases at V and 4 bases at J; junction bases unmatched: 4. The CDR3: CASSYPGTSGATGELFF. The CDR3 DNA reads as TGTGCCAGCAGTTACCCCGGGACTAGCGGGGCCACCGGGGAGCTGTTTTTT.